A selection of T cell receptor beta chains follows, all from one sample in a study of identical twins. TCRdb re-analysed the 5' RACE reads in MiXCR, keeping a single row per CDR3 protein. This sample has about 430,000 distinct CDR3 sequences; roughly 18% occur once, and the top ten carry around 12%. Sequenced material: naive T cells sorted from blood. The receptors come from a man in his fifties or sixties in good health. Both conserved end residues are part of each CDR3. D genes are given only for firm matches. Part of the rows lack a size; the others show once, few, many or a class for expanded clones.

j_call: TRBJ2-7; d_call: -; v_call: TRBV28; clone_size: -; cdr3_aa: CASRRWGAGYEQYF; cdr3_nt: TGTGCCAGCAGACGGTGGGGGGCAGGGTACGAGCAGTACTTC
j_call: TRBJ1-2; d_call: -; v_call: TRBV6-1; clone_size: once; cdr3_aa: CASVGQGYGYTF; cdr3_nt: TGTGCCAGTGTTGGGCAGGGCTATGGCTACACCTTC
j_call: TRBJ2-1; d_call: TRBD2; v_call: TRBV29-1; clone_size: many; cdr3_aa: CSVSGTSGFNEQFF; cdr3_nt: TGCAGCGTTTCCGGGACTAGCGGCTTTAATGAGCAGTTCTTC
j_call: TRBJ1-2; d_call: -; v_call: TRBV4-2; clone_size: many; cdr3_aa: CASSQGGGTNYGYTF; cdr3_nt: TGTGCCAGCAGCCAAGGAGGAGGGACAAACTATGGCTACACCTTC
j_call: TRBJ2-7; d_call: -; v_call: TRBV12-3/TRBV12-4; clone_size: few; cdr3_aa: CASSSDRLEQYF; cdr3_nt: TGTGCCAGCAGTTCCGACAGACTAGAGCAGTACTTC
j_call: TRBJ1-5; d_call: -; v_call: TRBV20-1; clone_size: -; cdr3_aa: CSASQGFNQPQRF; cdr3_nt: TGCAGTGCGAGCCAGGGGTTCAATCAGCCCCAGCGTTTT
j_call: TRBJ2-3; d_call: TRBD2; v_call: TRBV18; clone_size: -; cdr3_aa: CASSPQGLAGGPATQYF; cdr3_nt: TGTGCCAGCTCACCACAGGGACTAGCGGGAGGGCCGGCTACGCAGTATTTT
j_call: TRBJ1-4; d_call: -; v_call: TRBV7-9; clone_size: few; cdr3_aa: CASSFRGNEKLFF; cdr3_nt: TGTGCCAGCAGCTTTAGGGGGAATGAAAAACTGTTTTTT
j_call: TRBJ1-5; d_call: -; v_call: TRBV7-8; clone_size: few; cdr3_aa: CASAEYASRDMYDQPQHF; cdr3_nt: TGTGCCAGCGCTGAATACGCGTCCCGGGACATGTACGATCAGCCCCAGCATTTT
j_call: TRBJ2-5; d_call: TRBD1; v_call: TRBV24-1; clone_size: many; cdr3_aa: CATGTGTAVKTQYF; cdr3_nt: TGTGCCACCGGTACAGGGACAGCGGTGAAGACCCAGTACTTC
j_call: TRBJ2-4; d_call: TRBD1; v_call: TRBV12-3/TRBV12-4; clone_size: many; cdr3_aa: CASRPRTGGFRPAKNIQYF; cdr3_nt: TGTGCCAGCAGGCCACGGACAGGGGGGTTCCGCCCGGCCAAAAACATTCAGTACTTC
j_call: TRBJ2-5; d_call: TRBD1; v_call: TRBV12-3/TRBV12-4; clone_size: -; cdr3_aa: CASSSRTGKETQYF; cdr3_nt: TGTGCCAGCAGTTCACGGACAGGGAAAGAGACCCAGTACTTC
j_call: TRBJ2-5; d_call: -; v_call: TRBV12-3/TRBV12-4; clone_size: many; cdr3_aa: CASSLSGGEETQYF; cdr3_nt: TGTGCCAGCAGTTTAAGTGGCGGGGAGGAGACCCAGTACTTC
j_call: TRBJ1-2; d_call: TRBD1; v_call: TRBV9; clone_size: many; cdr3_aa: CASSVATGQSYGYTF; cdr3_nt: TGTGCCAGCAGCGTAGCTACGGGACAGTCCTATGGCTACACCTTC
j_call: TRBJ2-2; d_call: TRBD1; v_call: TRBV18; clone_size: many; cdr3_aa: CASSTGTGGTGELFF; cdr3_nt: TGTGCCAGCTCGACCGGAACAGGGGGCACCGGGGAGCTGTTTTTT
j_call: TRBJ2-7; d_call: TRBD1; v_call: TRBV5-1; clone_size: many; cdr3_aa: CASSLRTGEYEQYF; cdr3_nt: TGCGCCAGCAGCCTTCGGACAGGGGAGTACGAGCAGTACTTC